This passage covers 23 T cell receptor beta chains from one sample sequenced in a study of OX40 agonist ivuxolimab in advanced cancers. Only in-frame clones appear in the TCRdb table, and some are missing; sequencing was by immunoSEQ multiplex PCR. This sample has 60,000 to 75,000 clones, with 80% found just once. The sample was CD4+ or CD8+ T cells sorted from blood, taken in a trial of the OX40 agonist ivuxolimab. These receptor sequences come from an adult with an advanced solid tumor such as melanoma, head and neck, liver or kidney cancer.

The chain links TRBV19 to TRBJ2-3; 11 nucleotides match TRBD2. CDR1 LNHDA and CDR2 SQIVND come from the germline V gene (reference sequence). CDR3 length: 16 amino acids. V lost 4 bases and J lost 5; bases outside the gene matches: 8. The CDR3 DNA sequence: TGTGCCAGTAGTACCTTGACTAGCGGGAAAGGAGATACGCAGTATTTT. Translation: CASSTLTSGKGDTQYF.

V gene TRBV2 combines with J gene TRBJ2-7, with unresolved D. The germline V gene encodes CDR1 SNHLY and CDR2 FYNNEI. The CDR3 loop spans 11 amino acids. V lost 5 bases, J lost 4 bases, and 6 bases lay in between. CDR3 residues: CASSQQYEQYF. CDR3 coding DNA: TGTGCCAGCAGTCAGCAATACGAGCAGTACTTC.

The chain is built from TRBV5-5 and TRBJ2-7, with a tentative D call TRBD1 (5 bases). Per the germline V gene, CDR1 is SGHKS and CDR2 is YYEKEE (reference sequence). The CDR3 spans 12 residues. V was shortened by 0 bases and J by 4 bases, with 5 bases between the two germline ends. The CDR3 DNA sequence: TGTGCCAGCAGCTTGGGACAGTACGAGCAGTACTTC. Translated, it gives CASSLGQYEQYF.

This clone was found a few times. CDR3 protein: CASSQGLSYEQYF. CDR3 bases: TGTGCCAGCAGCCAGGGGTTGTCCTACGAGCAGTACTTC. This chain links TRBV7-9 with TRBJ2-7, with D tentatively TRBD1 (6 bases). Looked up from germline, CDR1 is SEHNR and CDR2 is FQNEAQ (reference sequence). The V and J ends lost 5 bases and 1 base respectively, with 9 bases between them. There are 13 residues in the CDR3.

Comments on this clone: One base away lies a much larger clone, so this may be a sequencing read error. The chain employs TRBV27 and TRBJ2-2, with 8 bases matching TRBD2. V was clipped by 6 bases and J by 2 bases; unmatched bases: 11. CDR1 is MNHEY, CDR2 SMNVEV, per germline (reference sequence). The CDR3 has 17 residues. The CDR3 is CASRLRGGLANTGELFF. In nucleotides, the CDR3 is TGTGCCAGCAGACTACGGGGAGGACTAGCCAACACCGGGGAGCTGTTTTTT.

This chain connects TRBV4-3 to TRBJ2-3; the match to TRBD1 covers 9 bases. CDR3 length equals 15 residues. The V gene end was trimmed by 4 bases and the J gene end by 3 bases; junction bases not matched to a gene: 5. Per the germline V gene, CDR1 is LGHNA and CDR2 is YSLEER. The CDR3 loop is CASSRQGDWTDTQYF. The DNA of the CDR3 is TGCGCCAGCAGCCGACAGGGGGACTGGACAGATACGCAGTATTTT.

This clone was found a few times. Here the CDR3 DNA reads TGTGCCAGCGTAAGCGTGGGGCACTCTGGGGCCAACGTCCTGACTTTC. As protein: CASVSVGHSGANVLTF. The chain recombines TRBV5-4 with TRBJ2-6, with D possibly being TRBD1 (5 bases). CDR1 is SGHNT, CDR2 YYREEE, per germline (reference sequence). Between the trimmed V and J ends, which lost 7 bases and 0 bases, there was a span of 14 bases. This CDR3 contains 16 residues.

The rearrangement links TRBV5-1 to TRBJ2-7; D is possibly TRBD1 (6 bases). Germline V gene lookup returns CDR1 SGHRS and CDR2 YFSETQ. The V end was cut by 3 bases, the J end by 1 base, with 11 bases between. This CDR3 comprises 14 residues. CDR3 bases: TGCGCCAGCAGCTCGAGGGGGTTGTCCTACGAGCAGTACTTC. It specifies CASSSRGLSYEQYF. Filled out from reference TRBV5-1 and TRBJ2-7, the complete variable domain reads KAGVTQTPRYLIKTRGQQVTLSCSPISGHRSVSWYQQTPGQGLQFLFEYFSETQRNKGNFPGRFSGRQFSNSRSEMNVSTLELGDSALYLCASSSRGLSYEQYFGPGTRLTVT.

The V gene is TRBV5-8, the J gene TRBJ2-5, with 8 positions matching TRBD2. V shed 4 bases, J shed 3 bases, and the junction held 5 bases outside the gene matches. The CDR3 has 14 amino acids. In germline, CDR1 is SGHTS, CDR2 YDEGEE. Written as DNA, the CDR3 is TGTGCCAGCAGCCACGCGGGGGGCAAAGAGACCCAGTACTTC. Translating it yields CASSHAGGKETQYF.

The CDR3 DNA reads as TGTGCCAGCAGTTACCAACCAACCAGGGGGAGGGCACCCCTCCACTTT. Protein: CASSYQPTRGRAPLHF. V and J are TRBV6-6 and TRBJ1-6; TRBD1 agrees at 7 bases. The CDR3 totals 16 residues. Trimming took 2 bases from V and 11 from J; bases not matched to a gene: 12. CDR1 is MNHNY and CDR2 is SVGAGI in the germline V gene (reference sequence).

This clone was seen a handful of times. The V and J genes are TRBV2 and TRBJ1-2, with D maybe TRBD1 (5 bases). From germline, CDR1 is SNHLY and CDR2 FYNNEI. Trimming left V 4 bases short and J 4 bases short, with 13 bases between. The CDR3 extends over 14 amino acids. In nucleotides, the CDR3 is TGTGCCAGCAGTGGGAGACAGCGGGTCTATGGCTACACCTTC. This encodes CASSGRQRVYGYTF.

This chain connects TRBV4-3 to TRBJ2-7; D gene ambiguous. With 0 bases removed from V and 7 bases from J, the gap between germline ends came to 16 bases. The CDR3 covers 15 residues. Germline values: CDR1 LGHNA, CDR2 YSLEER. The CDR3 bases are TGCGCCAGCAGCCAAGACGTTGCGGTGGGTGGGGAGCAGTACTTC. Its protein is CASSQDVAVGGEQYF.

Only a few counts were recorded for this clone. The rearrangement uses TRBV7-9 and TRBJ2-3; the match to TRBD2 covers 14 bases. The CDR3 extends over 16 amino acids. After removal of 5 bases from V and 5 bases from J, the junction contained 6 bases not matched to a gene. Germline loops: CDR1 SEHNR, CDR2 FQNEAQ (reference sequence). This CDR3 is CASSPETSGGVDTQYF. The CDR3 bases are TGTGCCAGCAGCCCCGAGACTAGCGGGGGGGTAGATACGCAGTATTTT. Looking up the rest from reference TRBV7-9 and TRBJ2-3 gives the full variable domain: DTGVSQNPRHKITKRGQNVTFRCDPISEHNRLYWYRQTLGQGPEFLTYFQNEAQLEKSRLLSDRFSAERPKGSFSTLEIQRTEQGDSAMYLCASSPETSGGVDTQYFGPGTRLTVL.

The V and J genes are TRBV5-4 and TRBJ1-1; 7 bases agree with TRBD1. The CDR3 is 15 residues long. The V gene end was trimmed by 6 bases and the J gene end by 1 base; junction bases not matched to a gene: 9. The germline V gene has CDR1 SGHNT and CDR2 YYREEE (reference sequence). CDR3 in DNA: TGTGCCAGCACATTGTTGGGACAGCAGAACACTGAAGCTTTCTTT. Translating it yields CASTLLGQQNTEAFF.

CDR3 in DNA: TGTGCCAGCAGTCGAGGGACGGTGGTCACTGAAGCTTTCTTT. This translates into CASSRGTVVTEAFF. This chain links TRBV6-5 with TRBJ1-1, with D possibly TRBD1 on 5 matching bases. Germline CDR1 and CDR2: MNHEY and SVGAGI. Deletions cut 5 bases from V and 4 bases from J, with 14 bases between. The CDR3 is 14 amino acids.

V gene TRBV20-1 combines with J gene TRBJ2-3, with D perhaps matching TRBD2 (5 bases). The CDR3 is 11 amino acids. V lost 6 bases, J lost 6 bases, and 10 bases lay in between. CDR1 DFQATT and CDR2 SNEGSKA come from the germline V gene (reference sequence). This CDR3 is CSAGESDTQYF. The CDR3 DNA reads TGCAGTGCCGGGGAATCCGATACGCAGTATTTT.

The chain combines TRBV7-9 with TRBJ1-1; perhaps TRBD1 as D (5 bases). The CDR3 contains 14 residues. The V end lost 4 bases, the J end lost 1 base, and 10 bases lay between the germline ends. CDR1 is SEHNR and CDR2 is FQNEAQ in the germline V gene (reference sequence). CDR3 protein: CASSSHRKNTEAFF. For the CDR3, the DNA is TGTGCCAGCAGCTCACACAGGAAGAACACTGAAGCTTTCTTT.

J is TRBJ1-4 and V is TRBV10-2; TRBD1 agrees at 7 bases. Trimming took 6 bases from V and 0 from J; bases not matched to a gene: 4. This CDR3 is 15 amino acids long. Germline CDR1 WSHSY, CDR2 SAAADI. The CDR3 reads CASSDRVATNEKLFF. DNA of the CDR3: TGCGCCAGCAGCGACAGGGTTGCAACTAATGAAAAACTGTTTTTT.

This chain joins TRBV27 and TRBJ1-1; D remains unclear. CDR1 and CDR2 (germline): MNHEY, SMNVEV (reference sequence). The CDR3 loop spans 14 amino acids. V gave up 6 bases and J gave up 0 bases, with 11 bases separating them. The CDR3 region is CASSPHDMNTEAFF. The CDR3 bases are TGTGCCAGCAGCCCACACGACATGAACACTGAAGCTTTCTTT.

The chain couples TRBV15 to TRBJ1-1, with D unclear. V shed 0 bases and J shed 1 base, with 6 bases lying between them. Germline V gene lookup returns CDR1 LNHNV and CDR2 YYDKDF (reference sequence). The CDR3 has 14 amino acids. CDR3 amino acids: CATSRDMPNTEAFF. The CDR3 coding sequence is TGTGCCACCAGCAGAGATATGCCGAACACTGAAGCTTTCTTT.

The DNA for the CDR3 is TGTGCCAGCATTCGGGCAGGACCCAATCAGCCCCAGCATTTT. Translation: CASIRAGPNQPQHF. This chain uses TRBV6-6 with TRBJ1-5, with D unresolved. V was cut by 7 bases and J by 3 bases, with 13 bases left in between. The germline V gene encodes CDR1 MNHNY and CDR2 SVGAGI (reference sequence). This CDR3 contains 14 residues.

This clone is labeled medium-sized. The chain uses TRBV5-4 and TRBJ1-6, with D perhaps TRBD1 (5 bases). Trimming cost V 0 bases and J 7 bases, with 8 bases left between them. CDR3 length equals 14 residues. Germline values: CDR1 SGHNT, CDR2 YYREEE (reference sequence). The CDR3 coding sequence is TGTGCCAGCAGCTTGGTACCAGGGAATTCACCCCTCCACTTT. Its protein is CASSLVPGNSPLHF.

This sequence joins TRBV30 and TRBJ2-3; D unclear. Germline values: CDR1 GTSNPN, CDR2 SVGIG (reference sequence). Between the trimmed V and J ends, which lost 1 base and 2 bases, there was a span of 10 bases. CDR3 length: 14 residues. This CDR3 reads CAWSGGRNTDTQYF. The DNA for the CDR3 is TGTGCCTGGAGTGGAGGCAGAAACACAGATACGCAGTATTTT.